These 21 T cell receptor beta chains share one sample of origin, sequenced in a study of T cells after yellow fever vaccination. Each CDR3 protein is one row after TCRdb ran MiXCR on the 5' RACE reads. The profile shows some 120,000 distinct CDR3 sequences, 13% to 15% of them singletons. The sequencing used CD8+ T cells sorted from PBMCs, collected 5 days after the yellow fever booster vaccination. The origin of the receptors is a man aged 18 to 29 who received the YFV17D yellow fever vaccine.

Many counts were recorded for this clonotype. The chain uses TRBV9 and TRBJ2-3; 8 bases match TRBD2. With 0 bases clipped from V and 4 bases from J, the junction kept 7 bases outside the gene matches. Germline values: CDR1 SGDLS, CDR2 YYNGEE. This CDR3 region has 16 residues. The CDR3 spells CASSVVPGGASDTQYF. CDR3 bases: TGTGCCAGCAGCGTAGTTCCCGGGGGGGCCTCAGATACGCAGTATTTT.

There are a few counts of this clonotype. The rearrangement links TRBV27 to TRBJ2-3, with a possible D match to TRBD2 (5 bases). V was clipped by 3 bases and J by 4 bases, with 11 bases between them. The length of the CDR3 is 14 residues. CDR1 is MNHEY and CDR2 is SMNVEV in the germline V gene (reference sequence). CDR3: CASSLGSGSDTQYF. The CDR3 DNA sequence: TGTGCCAGCAGTTTGGGGTCGGGATCAGATACGCAGTATTTT.

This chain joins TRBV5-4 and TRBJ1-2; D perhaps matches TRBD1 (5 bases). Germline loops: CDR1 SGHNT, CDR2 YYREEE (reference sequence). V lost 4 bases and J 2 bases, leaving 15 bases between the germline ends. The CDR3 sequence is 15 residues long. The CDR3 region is CASSDYNRQNYGYTF. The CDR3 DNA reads TGTGCCAGCAGCGATTACAATAGACAGAACTATGGCTACACCTTC.

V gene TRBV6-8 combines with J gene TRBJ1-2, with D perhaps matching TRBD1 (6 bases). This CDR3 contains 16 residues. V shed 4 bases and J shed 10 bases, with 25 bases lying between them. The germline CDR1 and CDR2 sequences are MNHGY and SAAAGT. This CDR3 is CASSSPVRDTASNYTF. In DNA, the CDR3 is TGTGCCAGCAGTTCCCCCGTCCGGGACACCGCCTCCAACTACACCTTC.

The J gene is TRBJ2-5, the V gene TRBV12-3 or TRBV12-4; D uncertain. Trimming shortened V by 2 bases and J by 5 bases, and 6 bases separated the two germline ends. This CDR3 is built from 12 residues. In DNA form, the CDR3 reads TGTGCCAGCAGTTTAACGTTCGAGACCCAGTACTTC. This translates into CASSLTFETQYF.

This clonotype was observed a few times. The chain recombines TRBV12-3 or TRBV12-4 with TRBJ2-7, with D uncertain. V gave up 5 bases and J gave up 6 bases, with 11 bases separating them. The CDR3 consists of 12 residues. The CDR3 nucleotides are TGTGCCAGCAGTGAGTATGCAAGCGAGCAGTACTTC. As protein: CASSEYASEQYF.

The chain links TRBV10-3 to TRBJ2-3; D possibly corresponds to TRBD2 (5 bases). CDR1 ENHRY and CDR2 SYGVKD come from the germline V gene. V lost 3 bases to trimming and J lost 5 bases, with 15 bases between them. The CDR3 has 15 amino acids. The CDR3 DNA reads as TGTGCCATCAGTGACTATGAGGGTTCGGGAGATACGCAGTATTTT. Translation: CAISDYEGSGDTQYF.

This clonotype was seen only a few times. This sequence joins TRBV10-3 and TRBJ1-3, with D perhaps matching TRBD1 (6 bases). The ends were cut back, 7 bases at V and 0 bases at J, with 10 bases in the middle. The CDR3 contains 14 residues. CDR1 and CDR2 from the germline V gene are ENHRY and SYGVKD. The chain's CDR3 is CAIKGVGSGNTIYF. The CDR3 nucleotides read TGTGCCATCAAGGGGGTAGGCTCTGGAAACACCATATATTTT.

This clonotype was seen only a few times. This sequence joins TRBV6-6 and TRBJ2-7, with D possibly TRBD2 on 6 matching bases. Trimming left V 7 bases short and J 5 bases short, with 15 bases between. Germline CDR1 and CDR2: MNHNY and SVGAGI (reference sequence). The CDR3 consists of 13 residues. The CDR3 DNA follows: TGTGCCAGCAAGGGAGGAGGCATCCACGAGCAGTACTTC. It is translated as CASKGGGIHEQYF.

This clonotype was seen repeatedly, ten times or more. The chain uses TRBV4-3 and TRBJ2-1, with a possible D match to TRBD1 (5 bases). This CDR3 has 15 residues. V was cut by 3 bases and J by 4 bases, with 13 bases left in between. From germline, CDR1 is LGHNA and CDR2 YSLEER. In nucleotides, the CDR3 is TGCGCCAGCAGCCAGGGAAGCAGGGTTTACAATGAGCAGTTCTTC. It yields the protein CASSQGSRVYNEQFF.

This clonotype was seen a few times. The CDR3 DNA sequence: TGTGCCAGCAGCGGAGGTCGGGGGGGAATACATACGCAGTATTTT. Amino acid sequence: CASSGGRGGIHTQYF. The rearrangement joins TRBV11-2 to TRBJ2-3, with 8 bases fitting TRBD2. Germline CDR1 reads SGHAT; CDR2 reads FQNNGV. The V segment lost 5 bases and the J segment 7 bases; nucleotides outside the gene matches: 11. This CDR3 spans 15 amino acids.

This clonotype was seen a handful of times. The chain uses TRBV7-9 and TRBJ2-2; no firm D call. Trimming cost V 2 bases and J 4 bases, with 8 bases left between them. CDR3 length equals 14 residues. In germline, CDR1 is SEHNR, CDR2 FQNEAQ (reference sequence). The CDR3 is CASSLTLSTGELFF. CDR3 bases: TGTGCCAGCAGCTTAACCTTGAGCACCGGGGAGCTGTTTTTT. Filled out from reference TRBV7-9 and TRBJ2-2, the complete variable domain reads DTGVSQNPRHKITKRGQNVTFRCDPISEHNRLYWYRQTLGQGPEFLTYFQNEAQLEKSRLLSDRFSAERPKGSFSTLEIQRTEQGDSAMYLCASSLTLSTGELFFGEGSRLTVL.

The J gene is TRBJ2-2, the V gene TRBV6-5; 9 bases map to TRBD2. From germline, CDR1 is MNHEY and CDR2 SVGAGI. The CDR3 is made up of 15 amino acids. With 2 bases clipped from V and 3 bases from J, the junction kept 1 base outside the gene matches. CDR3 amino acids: CASSYVAGDTGELFF. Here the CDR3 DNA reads TGTGCCAGCAGTTACGTAGCGGGAGACACCGGGGAGCTGTTTTTT.

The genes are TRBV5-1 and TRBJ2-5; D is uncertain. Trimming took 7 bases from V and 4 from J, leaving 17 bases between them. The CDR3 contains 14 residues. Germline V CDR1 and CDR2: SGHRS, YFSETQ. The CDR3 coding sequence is TGCGCCAGCTCGGACGTGCGACAAGGAGAGACCCAGTACTTC. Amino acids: CASSDVRQGETQYF.

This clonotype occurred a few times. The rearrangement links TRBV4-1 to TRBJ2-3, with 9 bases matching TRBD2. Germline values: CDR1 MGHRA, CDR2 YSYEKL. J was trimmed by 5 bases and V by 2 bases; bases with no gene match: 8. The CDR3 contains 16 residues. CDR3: CASSQSSGGGGDTQYF. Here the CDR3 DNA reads TGCGCCAGCAGCCAAAGTTCCGGCGGGGGGGGAGATACGCAGTATTTT.

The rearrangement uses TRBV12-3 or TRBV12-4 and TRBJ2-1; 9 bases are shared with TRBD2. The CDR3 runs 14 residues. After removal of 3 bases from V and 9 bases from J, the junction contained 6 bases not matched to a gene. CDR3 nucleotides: TGTGCCAGCAGTTTCACGGTAGCGGGGGCTGAGCAGTTCTTC. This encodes CASSFTVAGAEQFF.

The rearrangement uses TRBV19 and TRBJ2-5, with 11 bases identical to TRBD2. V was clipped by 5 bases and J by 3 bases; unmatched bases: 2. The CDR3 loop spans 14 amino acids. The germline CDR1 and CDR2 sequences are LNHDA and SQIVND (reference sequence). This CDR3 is CASSLAGGEETQYF. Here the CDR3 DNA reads TGTGCCAGTAGTCTAGCGGGGGGAGAAGAGACCCAGTACTTC.

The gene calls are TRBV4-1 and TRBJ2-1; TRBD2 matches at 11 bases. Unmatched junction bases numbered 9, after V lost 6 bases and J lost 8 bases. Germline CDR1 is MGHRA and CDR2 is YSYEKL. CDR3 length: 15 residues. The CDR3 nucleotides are TGCGCCAGCAGGGGGTCTAGCGGGGGGTTCTATGAGCAGTTCTTC. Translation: CASRGSSGGFYEQFF.

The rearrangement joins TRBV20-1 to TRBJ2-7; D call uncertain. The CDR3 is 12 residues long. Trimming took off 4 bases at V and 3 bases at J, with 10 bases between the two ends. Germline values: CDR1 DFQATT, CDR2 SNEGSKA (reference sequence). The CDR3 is CSAIGRSYEQYV. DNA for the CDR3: TGCAGTGCTATCGGACGGAGCTACGAGCAGTACGTC.

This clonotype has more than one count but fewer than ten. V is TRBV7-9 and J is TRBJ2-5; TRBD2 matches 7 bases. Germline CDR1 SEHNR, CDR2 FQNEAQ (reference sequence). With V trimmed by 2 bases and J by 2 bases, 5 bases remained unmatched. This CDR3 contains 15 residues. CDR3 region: CASSLLADLQETQYF. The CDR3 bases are TGTGCCAGCAGCTTACTAGCGGACCTACAAGAGACCCAGTACTTC.

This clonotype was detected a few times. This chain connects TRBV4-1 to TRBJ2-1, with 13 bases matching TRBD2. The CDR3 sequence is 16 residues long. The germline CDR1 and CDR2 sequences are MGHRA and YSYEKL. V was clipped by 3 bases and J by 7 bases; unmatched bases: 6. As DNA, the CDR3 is TGCGCCAGCAGCCATTTGACTAGCGGGGGGAAGAATGAGCAGTTCTTC. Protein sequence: CASSHLTSGGKNEQFF.